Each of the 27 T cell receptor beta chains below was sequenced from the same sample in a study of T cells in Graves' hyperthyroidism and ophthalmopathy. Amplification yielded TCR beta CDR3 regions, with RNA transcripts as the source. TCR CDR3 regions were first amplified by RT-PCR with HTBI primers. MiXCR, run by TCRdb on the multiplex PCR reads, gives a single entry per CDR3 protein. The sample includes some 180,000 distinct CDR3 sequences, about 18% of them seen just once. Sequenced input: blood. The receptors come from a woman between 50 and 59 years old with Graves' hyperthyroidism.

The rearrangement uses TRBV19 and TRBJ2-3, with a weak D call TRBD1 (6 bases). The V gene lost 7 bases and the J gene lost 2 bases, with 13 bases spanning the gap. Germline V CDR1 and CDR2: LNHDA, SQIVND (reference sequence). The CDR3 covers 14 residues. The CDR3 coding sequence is TGTGCCAGTAAGCTGACAGGCAACACAGATACGCAGTATTTT. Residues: CASKLTGNTDTQYF. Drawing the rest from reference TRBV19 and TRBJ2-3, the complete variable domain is DGGITQSPKYLFRKEGQNVTLSCEQNLNHDAMYWYRQDPGQGLRLIYYSQIVNDFQKGDIAEGYSVSREKKESFPLTVTSAQKNPTAFYLCASKLTGNTDTQYFGPGTRLTVL.

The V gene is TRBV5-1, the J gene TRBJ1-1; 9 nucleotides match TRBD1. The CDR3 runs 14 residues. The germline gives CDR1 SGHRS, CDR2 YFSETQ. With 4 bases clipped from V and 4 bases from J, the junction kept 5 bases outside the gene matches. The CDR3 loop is CASSPGQGTTEAFF. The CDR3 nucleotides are TGCGCCAGCAGCCCCGGACAGGGGACCACTGAAGCTTTCTTT.

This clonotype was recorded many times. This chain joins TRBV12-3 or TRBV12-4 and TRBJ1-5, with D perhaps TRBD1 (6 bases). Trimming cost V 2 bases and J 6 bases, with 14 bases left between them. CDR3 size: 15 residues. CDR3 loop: CASSLRGGKGQPQHF. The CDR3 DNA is TGTGCCAGCAGTTTAAGGGGGGGCAAGGGTCAGCCCCAGCATTTT.

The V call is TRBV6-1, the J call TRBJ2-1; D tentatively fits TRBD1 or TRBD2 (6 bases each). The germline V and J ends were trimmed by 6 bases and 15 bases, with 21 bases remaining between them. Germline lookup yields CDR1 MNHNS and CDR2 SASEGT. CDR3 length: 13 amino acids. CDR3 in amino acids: CASRPPGATGVFF. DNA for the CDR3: TGTGCCAGCAGACCCCCGGGGGCTACCGGGGTGTTCTTC.

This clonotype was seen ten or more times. The CDR3 loop is CASRDRVGNTIYF. The CDR3 DNA reads as TGTGCCAGCCGGGACAGGGTTGGAAACACCATATATTTT. The V and J genes are TRBV12-3 or TRBV12-4 and TRBJ1-3, with 9 bases aligning to TRBD1. The V and J ends lost 8 bases and 3 bases, in that order; junction bases with no gene match: 2. The CDR3 runs to 13 residues.

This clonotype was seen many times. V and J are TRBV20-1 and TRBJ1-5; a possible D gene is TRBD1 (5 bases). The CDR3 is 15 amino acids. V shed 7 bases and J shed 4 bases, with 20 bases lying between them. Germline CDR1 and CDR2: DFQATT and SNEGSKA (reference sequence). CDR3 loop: CSGSAGGRSNQPQHF. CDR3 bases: TGCAGTGGAAGCGCCGGGGGTCGGAGTAATCAGCCCCAGCATTTT.

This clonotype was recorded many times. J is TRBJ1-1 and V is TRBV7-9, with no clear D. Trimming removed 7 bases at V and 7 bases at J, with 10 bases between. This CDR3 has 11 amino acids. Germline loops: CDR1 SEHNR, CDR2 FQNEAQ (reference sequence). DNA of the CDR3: TGTGCCAGCAAATCAGTGTATGAAGCTTTCTTT. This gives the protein CASKSVYEAFF.

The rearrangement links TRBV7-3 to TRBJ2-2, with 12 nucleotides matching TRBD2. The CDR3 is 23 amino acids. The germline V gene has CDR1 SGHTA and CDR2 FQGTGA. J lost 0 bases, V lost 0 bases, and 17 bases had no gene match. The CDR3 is CASSLTPGLAGPRGLANTGELFF. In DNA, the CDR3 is TGTGCCAGCAGCTTAACCCCGGGACTAGCGGGCCCAAGGGGGCTCGCGAACACCGGGGAGCTGTTTTTT.

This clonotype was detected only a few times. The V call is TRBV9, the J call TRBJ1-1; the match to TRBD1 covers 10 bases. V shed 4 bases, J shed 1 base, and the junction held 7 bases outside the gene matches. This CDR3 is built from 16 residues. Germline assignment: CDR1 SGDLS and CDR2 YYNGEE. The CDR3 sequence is CASSLGQGPPNTEAFF. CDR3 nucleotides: TGTGCCAGCAGCCTGGGACAGGGGCCGCCGAACACTGAAGCTTTCTTT.

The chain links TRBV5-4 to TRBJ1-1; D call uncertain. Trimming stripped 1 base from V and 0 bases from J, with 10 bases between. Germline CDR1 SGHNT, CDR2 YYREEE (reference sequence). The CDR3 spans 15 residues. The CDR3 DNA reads TGTGCCAGCAGCTTGTCGGCACAGTTGAACACTGAAGCTTTCTTT. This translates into CASSLSAQLNTEAFF.

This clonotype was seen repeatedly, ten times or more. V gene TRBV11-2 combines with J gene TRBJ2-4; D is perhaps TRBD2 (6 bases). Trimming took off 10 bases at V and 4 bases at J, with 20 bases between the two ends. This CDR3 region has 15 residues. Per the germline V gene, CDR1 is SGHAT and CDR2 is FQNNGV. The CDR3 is CANRFTSGSKNIQYF. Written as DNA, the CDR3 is TGTGCCAACAGATTCACATCCGGGAGTAAAAACATTCAGTACTTC.

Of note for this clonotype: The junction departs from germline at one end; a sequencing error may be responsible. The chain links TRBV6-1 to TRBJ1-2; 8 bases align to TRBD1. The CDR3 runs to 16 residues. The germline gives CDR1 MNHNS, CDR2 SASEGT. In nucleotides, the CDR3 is TGTGCCAGCAGTGAAAGTCTCGGAACAGGGGGGCAAGGCTACGCCTTC. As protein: CASSESLGTGGQGYAF.

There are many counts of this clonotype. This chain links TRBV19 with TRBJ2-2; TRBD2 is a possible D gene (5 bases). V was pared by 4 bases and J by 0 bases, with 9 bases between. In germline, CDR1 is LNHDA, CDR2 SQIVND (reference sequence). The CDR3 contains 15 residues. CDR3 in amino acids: CASSKPAANTGELFF. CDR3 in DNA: TGTGCCAGTAGTAAGCCAGCGGCGAACACCGGGGAGCTGTTTTTT.

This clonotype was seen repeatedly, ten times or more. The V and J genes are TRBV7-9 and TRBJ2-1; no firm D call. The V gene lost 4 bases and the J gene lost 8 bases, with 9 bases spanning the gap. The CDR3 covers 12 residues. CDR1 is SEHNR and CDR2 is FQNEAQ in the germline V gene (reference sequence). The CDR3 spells CASSSSYDEQFF. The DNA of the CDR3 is TGTGCCAGCAGCTCCTCATACGATGAGCAGTTCTTC.

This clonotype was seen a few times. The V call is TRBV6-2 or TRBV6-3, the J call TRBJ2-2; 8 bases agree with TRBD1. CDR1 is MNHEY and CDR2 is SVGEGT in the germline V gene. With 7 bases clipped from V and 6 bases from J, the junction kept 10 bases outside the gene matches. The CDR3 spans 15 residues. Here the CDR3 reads CASTKGGQGSGELFF. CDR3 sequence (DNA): TGTGCCAGCACTAAAGGAGGACAGGGTTCCGGGGAGCTGTTTTTT.

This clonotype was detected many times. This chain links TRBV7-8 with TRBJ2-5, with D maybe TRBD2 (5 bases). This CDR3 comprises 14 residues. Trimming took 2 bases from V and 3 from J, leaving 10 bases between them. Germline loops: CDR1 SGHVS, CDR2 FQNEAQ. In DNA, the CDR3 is TGTGCCAGCAGCTTACACCCCGGGGAAGAGACCCAGTACTTC. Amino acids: CASSLHPGEETQYF.

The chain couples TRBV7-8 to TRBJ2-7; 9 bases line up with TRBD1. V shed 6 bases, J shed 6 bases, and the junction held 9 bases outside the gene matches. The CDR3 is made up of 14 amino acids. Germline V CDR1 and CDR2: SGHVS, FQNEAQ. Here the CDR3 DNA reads TGTGCCAGCAGGCGTTCCGGGACAGGGCTCGAGCAGTACTTC. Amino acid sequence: CASRRSGTGLEQYF.

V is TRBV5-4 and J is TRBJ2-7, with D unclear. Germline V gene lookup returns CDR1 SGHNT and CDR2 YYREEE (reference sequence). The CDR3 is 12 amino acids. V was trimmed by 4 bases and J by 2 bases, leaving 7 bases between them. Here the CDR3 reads CASSVFTYEQYF. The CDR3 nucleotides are TGTGCCAGCAGCGTGTTTACCTACGAGCAGTACTTC.

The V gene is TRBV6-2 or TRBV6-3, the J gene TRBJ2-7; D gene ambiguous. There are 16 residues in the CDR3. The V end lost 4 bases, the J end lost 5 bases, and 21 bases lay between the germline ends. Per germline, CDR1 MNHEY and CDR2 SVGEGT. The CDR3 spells CASSSLDRRSYHEQYF. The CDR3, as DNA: TGTGCCAGCAGTTCCCTTGACCGAAGGAGTTACCACGAGCAGTACTTC.

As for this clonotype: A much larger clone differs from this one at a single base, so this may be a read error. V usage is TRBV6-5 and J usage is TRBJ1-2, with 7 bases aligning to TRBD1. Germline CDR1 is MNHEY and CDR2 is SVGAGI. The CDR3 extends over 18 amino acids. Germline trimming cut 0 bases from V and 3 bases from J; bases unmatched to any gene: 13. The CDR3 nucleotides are TGTGCCAGCAGTTACTCCCGAGACAGGGTAGAATCAGACTATGGCTACACCTTC. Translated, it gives CASSYSRDRVESDYGYTF.

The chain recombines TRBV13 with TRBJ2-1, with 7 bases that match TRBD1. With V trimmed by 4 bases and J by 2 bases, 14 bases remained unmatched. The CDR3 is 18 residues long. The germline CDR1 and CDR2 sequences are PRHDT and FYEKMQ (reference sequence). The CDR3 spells CASSSKTWDRGTYNEQFF. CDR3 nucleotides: TGTGCCAGCAGCTCCAAAACCTGGGACAGAGGGACCTACAATGAGCAGTTCTTC.

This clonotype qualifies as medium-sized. CDR3 sequence: CASSRRSHSGNTIYF. CDR3 DNA: TGTGCCAGCTCCCGGCGGAGCCACTCTGGAAACACCATATATTTT. This chain links TRBV2 with TRBJ1-3; no definite D call. Germline-derived CDR1 and CDR2 are SNHLY and FYNNEI. The V end lost 8 bases, the J end lost 0 bases, and 14 bases lay between the germline ends. The CDR3 runs 15 residues. Looking up the rest from reference TRBV2 and TRBJ1-3 gives the full variable domain: EPEVTQTPSHQVTQMGQEVILRCVPISNHLYFYWYRQILGQKVEFLVSFYNNEISEKSEIFDDQFSVERPDGSNFTLKIRSTKLEDSAMYFCASSRRSHSGNTIYFGEGSWLTVV.

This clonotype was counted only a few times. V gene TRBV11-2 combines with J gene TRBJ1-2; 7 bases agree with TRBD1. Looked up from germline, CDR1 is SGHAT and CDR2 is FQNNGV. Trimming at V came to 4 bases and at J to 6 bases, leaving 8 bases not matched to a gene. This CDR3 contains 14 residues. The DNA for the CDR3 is TGTGCCAGCAGCTCCCACAGGGGAAGGGATGGCTACACCTTC. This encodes CASSSHRGRDGYTF.

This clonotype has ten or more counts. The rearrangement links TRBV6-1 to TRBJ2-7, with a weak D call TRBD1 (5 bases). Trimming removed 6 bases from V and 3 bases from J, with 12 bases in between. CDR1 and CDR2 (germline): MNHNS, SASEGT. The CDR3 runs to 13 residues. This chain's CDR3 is CASSETVNYEQYF. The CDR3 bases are TGTGCCAGCAGCGAGACAGTGAACTACGAGCAGTACTTC.

The CDR3 bases are TGTGCCAGCAGTGTAAGGCTAGCGGGCTACAATGAGCAGTTCTTC. It specifies CASSVRLAGYNEQFF. The rearrangement joins TRBV3-1 to TRBJ2-1, with 8 bases matching TRBD2. The germline CDR1 and CDR2 sequences are LGHDT and YNNKEL (reference sequence). V lost 6 bases and J lost 3; bases outside the gene matches: 7. The CDR3 contains 15 residues.

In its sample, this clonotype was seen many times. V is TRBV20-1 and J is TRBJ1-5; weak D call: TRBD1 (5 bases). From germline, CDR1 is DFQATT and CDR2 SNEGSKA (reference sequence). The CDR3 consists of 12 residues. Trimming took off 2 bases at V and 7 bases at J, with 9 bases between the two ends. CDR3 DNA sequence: TGCAGTGCTAGAAAGGGGAAACAGCCCCAGCATTTT. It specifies CSARKGKQPQHF.

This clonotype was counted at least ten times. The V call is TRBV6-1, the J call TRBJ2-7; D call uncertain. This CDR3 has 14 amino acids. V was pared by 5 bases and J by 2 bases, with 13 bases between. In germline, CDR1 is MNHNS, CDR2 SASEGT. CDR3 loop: CASSNFHQTYEQYF. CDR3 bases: TGTGCCAGCAGTAACTTCCATCAGACCTACGAGCAGTACTTC.